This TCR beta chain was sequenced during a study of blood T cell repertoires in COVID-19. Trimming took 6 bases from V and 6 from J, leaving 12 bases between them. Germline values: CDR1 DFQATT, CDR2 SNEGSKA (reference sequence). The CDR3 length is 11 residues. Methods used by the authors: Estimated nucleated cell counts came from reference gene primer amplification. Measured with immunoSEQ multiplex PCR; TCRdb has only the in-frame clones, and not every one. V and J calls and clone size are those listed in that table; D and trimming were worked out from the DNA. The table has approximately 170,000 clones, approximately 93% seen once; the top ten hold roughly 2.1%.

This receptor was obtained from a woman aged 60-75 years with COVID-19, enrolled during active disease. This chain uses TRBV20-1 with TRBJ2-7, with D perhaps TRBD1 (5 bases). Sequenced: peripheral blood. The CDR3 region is CSAAQGTEQYF. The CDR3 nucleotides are TGCAGTGCCGCGCAGGGTACCGAGCAGTACTTC.